These 2 T cell receptor beta chains were all obtained from the same sample, sequenced in a study of molecular identifiers for immune sequencing clone quantification. MiXCR, applied by TCRdb to the PCR reads, yields one record per CDR3 protein. Among about 640,000 distinct CDR3 sequences listed, roughly 21% were seen once. The sample consisted of naive CD8+ T cells from blood, with Jurkat cell RNA spiked in. Subset indicated: FACS-sorted CD8+CD4-CCR7+CD45RA+ naive T cells. Source of these receptors: a human donor in good health. Some libraries in this study had Jurkat cell RNA spiked in.

In its sample, this clonotype was seen once. The conserved final phenylalanine or tryptophan is absent from the CDR3, which likely points to a read error. This chain links TRBV19 with TRBJ2-7, with 12 positions matching TRBD2. J gave up 4 bases and V 8 bases, and 9 bases lay outside the gene matches. This CDR3 comprises 15 residues. Germline V gene data show CDR1 as LNHDA and CDR2 as SQIVND (reference sequence). CDR3 sequence: CASQPTSGSDYEQYS. CDR3 nucleotide sequence: TGTGCCAGTCAACCGACTAGCGGGAGTGATTACGAGCAGTACTCC.

Remarks on this clonotype: Given a much more abundant clone one base away, this may be a read error. The rearrangement links TRBV12-3 or TRBV12-4 to TRBJ2-2, with D tentatively TRBD2 (6 bases). This CDR3 comprises 15 residues. DNA for the CDR3: TGTGCCACCCCGCGGACTGGCGGGAAGACCGGGGAGCTGGTTTTT. Encoded protein: CATPRTGGKTGELVF.